This T cell receptor (beta chain) emerged from a study of immune evolution from preneoplasia to lung adenocarcinoma. Nucleic acids came from premalignant or tumor cells enriched by macro-dissection. This CDR3 has 12 amino acids. V lost 5 bases and J 4 bases, leaving 8 bases between the germline ends. The germline V gene has CDR1 SEHNR and CDR2 FQNEAQ (reference sequence). The data were produced by immunoSEQ multiplex PCR, yet TCRdb's version contains in-frame clones alone and is incomplete. This sample has 9,000 or so clones, with 85% to 90% found just once. This chain links TRBV7-9 with TRBJ1-2; D remains unclear. Sequencing was done on a sample of FFPE invasive lung adenocarcinoma tissue. The clonotype originates from a person aged 65 to 79 with invasive lung adenocarcinoma. The CDR3 sequence is CASSIGSYGYTF. Written as DNA, the CDR3 is TGTGCCAGCAGCATAGGGTCCTATGGCTACACCTTC.